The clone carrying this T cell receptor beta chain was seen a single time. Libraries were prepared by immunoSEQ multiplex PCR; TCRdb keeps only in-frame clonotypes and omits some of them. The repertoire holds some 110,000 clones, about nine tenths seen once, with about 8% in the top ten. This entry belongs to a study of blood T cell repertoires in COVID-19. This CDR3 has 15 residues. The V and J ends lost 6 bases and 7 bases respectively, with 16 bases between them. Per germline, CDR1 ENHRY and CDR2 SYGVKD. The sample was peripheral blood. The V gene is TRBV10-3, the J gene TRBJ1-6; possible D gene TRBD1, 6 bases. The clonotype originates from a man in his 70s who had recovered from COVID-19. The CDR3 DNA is TGTGCCATCAGGGAGGGGACACGTCTGAATTCACCCCTCCACTTT. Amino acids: CAIREGTRLNSPLHF.